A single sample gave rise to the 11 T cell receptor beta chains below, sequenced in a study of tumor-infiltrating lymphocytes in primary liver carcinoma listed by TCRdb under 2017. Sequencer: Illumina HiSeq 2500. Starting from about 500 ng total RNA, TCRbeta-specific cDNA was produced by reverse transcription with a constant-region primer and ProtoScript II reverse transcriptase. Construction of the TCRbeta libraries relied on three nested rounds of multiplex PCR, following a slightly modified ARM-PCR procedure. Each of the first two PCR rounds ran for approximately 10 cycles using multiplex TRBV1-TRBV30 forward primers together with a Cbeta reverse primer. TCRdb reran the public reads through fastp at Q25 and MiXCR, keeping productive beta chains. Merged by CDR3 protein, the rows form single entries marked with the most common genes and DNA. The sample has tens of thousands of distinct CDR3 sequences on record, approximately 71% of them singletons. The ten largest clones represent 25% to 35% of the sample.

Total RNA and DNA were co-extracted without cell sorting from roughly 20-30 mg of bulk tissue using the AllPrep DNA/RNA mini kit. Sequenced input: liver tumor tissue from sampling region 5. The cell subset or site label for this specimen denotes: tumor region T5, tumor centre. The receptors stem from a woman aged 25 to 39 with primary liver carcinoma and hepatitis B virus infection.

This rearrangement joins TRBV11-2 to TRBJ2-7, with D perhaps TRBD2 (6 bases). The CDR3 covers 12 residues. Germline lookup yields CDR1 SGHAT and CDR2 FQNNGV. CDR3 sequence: CTSSLGPTEQYF. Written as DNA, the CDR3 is TGTACTAGCAGTTTAGGTCCCACCGAGCAGTACTTC.

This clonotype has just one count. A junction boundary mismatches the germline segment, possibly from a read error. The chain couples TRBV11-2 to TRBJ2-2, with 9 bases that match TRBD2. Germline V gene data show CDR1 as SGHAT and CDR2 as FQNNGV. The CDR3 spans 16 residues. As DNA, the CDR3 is TGTGCCTGCAGCTTAGCGGCGCTAGCGGGAACCGGGGAGCTGTTTTTT. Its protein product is CACSLAALAGTGELFF.

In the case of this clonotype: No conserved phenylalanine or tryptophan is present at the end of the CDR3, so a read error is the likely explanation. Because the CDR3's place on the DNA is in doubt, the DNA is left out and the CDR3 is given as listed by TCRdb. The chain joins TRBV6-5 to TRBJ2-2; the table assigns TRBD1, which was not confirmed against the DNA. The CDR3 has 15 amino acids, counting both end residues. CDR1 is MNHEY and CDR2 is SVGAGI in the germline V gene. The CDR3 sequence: CASTLRTGFTGELLY.

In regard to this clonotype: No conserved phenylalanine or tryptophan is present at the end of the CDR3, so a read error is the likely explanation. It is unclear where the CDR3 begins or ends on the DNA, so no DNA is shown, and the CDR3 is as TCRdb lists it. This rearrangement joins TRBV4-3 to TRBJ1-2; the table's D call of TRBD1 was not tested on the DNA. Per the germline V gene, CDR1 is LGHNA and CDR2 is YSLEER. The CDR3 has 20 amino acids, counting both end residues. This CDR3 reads CASSQGEGRGRTDTNYGYTY.

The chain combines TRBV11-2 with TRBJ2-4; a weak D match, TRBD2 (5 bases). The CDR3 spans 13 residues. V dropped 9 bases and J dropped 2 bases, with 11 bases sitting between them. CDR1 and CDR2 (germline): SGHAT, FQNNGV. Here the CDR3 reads CASSLESKNIQYF. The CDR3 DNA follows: TGTGCCAGTTCACTAGAGTCCAAAAACATTCAGTACTTC. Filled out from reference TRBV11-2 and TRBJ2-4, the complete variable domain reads EAGVAQSPRYKIIEKRQSVAFWCNPISGHATLYWYQQILGQGPKLLIQFQNNGVVDDSQLPKDRFSAERLKGVDSTLKIQPAKLEDSAVYLCASSLESKNIQYFGAGTRLSVL.

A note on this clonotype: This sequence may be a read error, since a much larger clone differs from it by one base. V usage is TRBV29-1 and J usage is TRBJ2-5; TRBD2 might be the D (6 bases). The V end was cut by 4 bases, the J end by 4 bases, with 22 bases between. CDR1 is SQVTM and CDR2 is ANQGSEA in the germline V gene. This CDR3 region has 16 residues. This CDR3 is CSVGTTMDELGETQYF. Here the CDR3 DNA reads TGCAGCGTTGGGACTACCATGGACGAATTGGGAGAGACCCAGTACTTC.

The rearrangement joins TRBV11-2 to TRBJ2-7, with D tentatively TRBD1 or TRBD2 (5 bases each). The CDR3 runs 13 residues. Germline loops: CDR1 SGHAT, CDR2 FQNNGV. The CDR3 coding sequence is TGTACCTGTAGCCCGCCCGGGGCTTACGAGCAGTACTTC. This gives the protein CTCSPPGAYEQYF.

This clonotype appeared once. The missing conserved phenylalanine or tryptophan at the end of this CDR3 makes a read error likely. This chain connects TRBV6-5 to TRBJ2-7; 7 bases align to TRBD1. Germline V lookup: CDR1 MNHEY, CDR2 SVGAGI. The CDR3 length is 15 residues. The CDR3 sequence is CAGSYRDSSSYEQYL. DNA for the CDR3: TGTGCCGGCAGTTACAGGGACAGCAGCTCCTACGAGCAGTACTTA.

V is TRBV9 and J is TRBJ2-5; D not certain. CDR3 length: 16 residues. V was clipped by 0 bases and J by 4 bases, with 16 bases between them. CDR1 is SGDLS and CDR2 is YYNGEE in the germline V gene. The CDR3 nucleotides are TGTGCCAGCAGCGTAGAGATAGAAACCCCCCGAGAGACCCAGTACTTC. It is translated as CASSVEIETPRETQYF.

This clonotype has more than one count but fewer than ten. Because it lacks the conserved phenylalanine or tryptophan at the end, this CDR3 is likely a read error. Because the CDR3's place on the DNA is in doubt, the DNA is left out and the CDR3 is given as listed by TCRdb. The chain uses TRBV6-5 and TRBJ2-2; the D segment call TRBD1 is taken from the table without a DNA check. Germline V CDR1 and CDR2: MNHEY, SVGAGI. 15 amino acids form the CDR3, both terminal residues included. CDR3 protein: CASSPRTGFTRELSS.

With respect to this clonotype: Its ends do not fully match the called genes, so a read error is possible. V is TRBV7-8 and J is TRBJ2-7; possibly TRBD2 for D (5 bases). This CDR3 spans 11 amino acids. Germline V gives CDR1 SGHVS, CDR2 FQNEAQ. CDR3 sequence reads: CASSDYYELYF. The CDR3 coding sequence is TGTGCGAGCAGTGACTACTACGAGCTGTACTTC.